This TCR beta chain stems from a study of metastatic and nonmetastatic thyroid tumors. About the research overall: Repertoires were compared across blood and tumor or nodule tissue from malignant and benign thyroid patients.

Study findings and constraints: It was reported that TCR beta diversity was significantly higher in malignant thyroid tumors than benign nodules, in blood and tumor.

TCRdb recomputed clones from the PCR reads via MiXCR. The sample includes roughly 3,500 clones, less than 45% of them seen just once. V lost 6 bases, J lost 0 bases, and 20 bases lay in between. Per the germline V gene, CDR1 is MNHEY and CDR2 is SMNVEV (reference sequence). The CDR3 consists of 17 residues. No patient received treatment before thyroid surgery. Details on this clone: Its specificity is not known.

The clonotype was recovered from a male donor with papillary thyroid cancer or a benign thyroid nodule (not recorded which). Some clones in this sample may be carry-over from other donors' samples. Specimen: adjacent normal tissue. The chain couples TRBV27 to TRBJ1-2; possible D gene TRBD1, 5 bases. This CDR3 is CASSPTARVVANYGYTF. CDR3 nucleotide sequence: TGTGCCAGCAGCCCTACGGCCAGGGTAGTAGCTAACTATGGCTACACCTTC.